This passage covers 10 T cell receptor beta chains from one sample sequenced in a study of Graves' ophthalmopathy and Graves' hyperthyroidism. The authors amplified TCR beta CDR3 regions, and they did so from RNA transcripts for repertoire sequencing. HTBI primers were used in a first-round RT-PCR, which preceded a second-round multiplex PCR. Using its own MiXCR run on the multiplex PCR reads, TCRdb lists one record per CDR3 protein. The profile shows roughly 700,000 distinct CDR3 sequences, roughly 40% of them singletons. The sequenced sample consisted of peripheral blood. These TCRs come from an adult man with Graves' ophthalmopathy.

The V gene is TRBV7-2, the J gene TRBJ2-7; 7 bases agree with TRBD2. The ends lost 4 bases at V and 5 bases at J; junction bases unmatched: 14. CDR1 is SGHTA and CDR2 is FQGNSA in the germline V gene. The CDR3 runs to 16 residues. The CDR3 region has the DNA TGTGCCAGCAGCTACCACCACCAGGGAGGGGAGGACGAGCAGTACTTC. Amino acid sequence: CASSYHHQGGEDEQYF.

V and J are TRBV6-1 and TRBJ2-5; TRBD1 matches at 7 bases. CDR3 length: 14 residues. V shed 3 bases and J 4 bases; nucleotides not matched to a gene: 5. Germline values: CDR1 MNHNS, CDR2 SASEGT. Here the CDR3 reads CASSDDRELETQYF. DNA for the CDR3: TGTGCCAGCAGTGACGACAGGGAATTAGAGACCCAGTACTTC.

This clonotype has a count of ten or more. The rearrangement links TRBV11-2 to TRBJ1-4, with 7 bases identical to TRBD1. V lost 5 bases and J lost 8; bases outside the gene matches: 8. This CDR3 has 14 amino acids. The germline gives CDR1 SGHAT, CDR2 FQNNGV. Written as DNA, the CDR3 is TGTGCCAGCAGCCCTTCTACGGGACAGGAAAAACTGTTTTTT. This translates into CASSPSTGQEKLFF.

This clonotype came up many times. At one of its ends the junction is not consistent with the germline gene, which may arise from a read error. DNA for the CDR3: TGTGCCAGCAGCGCCGGGACTAGCGTCTCCCACGAGCAGTACTTC. It codes for CASSAGTSVSHEQYF. The V call is TRBV7-6, the J call TRBJ2-7, with TRBD2 matching 10 bases. There are 15 residues in the CDR3. CDR1 and CDR2 (germline): SGHVS, FNYEAQ.

This rearrangement joins TRBV10-3 to TRBJ1-1; D may be TRBD1 (5 bases). Trimming removed 3 bases from V and 11 bases from J, with 16 bases in between. The CDR3 covers 13 residues. Germline CDR1 ENHRY, CDR2 SYGVKD. CDR3 DNA sequence: TGTGCCATCAGTGAACCAGGGAAAAACTTTGCTTTCTTT. Protein: CAISEPGKNFAFF.

This chain links TRBV27 with TRBJ1-4; D unclear. V lost 4 bases and J lost 5, with 5 bases in between. The CDR3 is 12 residues long. CDR1 and CDR2 (germline): MNHEY, SMNVEV (reference sequence). The CDR3 reads CASSYPNEKLFF. In DNA, the CDR3 is TGTGCCAGCAGTTACCCAAATGAAAAACTGTTTTTT.

The rearrangement uses TRBV7-9 and TRBJ2-7, with TRBD2 matching 8 bases. The CDR3 runs to 14 residues. V lost 4 bases and J lost 4; bases outside the gene matches: 6. The germline CDR1 and CDR2 sequences are SEHNR and FQNEAQ (reference sequence). DNA of the CDR3: TGTGCCAGCAGCTGGACTAGCCCTCCGTACGAGCAGTACTTC. As protein: CASSWTSPPYEQYF.

This clonotype was recorded only once. The chain combines TRBV5-1 with TRBJ2-7; 7 bases are a match to TRBD1. Trimming cost V 3 bases and J 0 bases; bases outside gene matches: 9. The CDR3 length is 16 residues. Germline V gene lookup returns CDR1 SGHRS and CDR2 YFSETQ. DNA for the CDR3: TGCGCCAGCAGCTCCGGACAGGAAATTATCTCCTACGAGCAGTACTTC. Translated, it gives CASSSGQEIISYEQYF.

This clonotype was seen ten or more times. The CDR3 DNA is TGTGCCAGCAGGAGGGACGGCACCGGGGAGCTGTTTTTT. Its translation is CASRRDGTGELFF. The chain uses TRBV6-5 and TRBJ2-2, with D perhaps assigned TRBD1 or TRBD2 (5 bases each). CDR3 length equals 13 residues. The germline V gene has CDR1 MNHEY and CDR2 SVGAGI. Trimming pared 6 bases from V and 4 bases from J, leaving 9 bases between.

This clonotype was seen a handful of times. The genes are TRBV7-9 and TRBJ1-1, with no clear D. V was pared by 1 base and J by 0 bases, with 15 bases between. Germline lookup yields CDR1 SEHNR and CDR2 FQNEAQ (reference sequence). This CDR3 contains 17 residues. The CDR3 here is CASSLVAVGSLNTEAFF. The CDR3 coding sequence is TGTGCCAGCAGCTTAGTAGCGGTAGGCAGCCTGAACACTGAAGCTTTCTTT.